The clone carrying this T cell receptor (beta chain) has more than one count but fewer than ten. The antigen is unknown. The data were obtained in a study of cytomegalovirus exposure and HLA in healthy donors. Whole-study results and caveats: What was likely a sequencing artifact was a cluster of highly shared sequence variants. An Asian-associated ancestry cluster reportedly showed fewer N-insertions than the roughly 600-donor mean in a later analysis.

With 60 Vbeta and 13 Jbeta primers, the PCR was carried out. TCRdb's copy holds only in-frame clones and misses some; the assay was immunoSEQ multiplex PCR. This sample yields 180,000 or so clones, of which 65% to 85% are seen a single time; under 1.5% belongs to the top ten. With V trimmed by 8 bases and J by 2 bases, 9 bases remained unmatched. This CDR3 spans 13 amino acids. Germline V CDR1 and CDR2: GTSNPN, SVGIG (reference sequence). Sequences were obtained from PBMCs. The sequence derives from a girl under 18 in good health and CMV-seropositive. This chain joins TRBV30 and TRBJ2-7; TRBD1 aligns across 7 bases. The chain's CDR3 is CAGWTGYAYEQYF. CDR3 DNA: TGTGCCGGTTGGACAGGCTACGCCTACGAGCAGTACTTC.